One and the same sample provided the 29 T cell receptor beta chains below, sequenced in a study of identical twins. TCRdb fed the 5' RACE reads into MiXCR, producing one record per CDR3 protein. Of roughly 690,000 distinct CDR3 sequences in the sample, around 6.1% were seen once. Sequenced input: naive T cells sorted from blood. These receptors all come from a man aged 18 to 35 in good health.

The chain recombines TRBV6-5 with TRBJ2-2, with 10 bases fitting TRBD2. The trim removed 4 bases at V and 4 bases at J, leaving 6 bases unmatched. CDR3 size: 16 residues. From germline, CDR1 is MNHEY and CDR2 SVGAGI. The CDR3 sequence: CASSLSAGGGTGELFF. The CDR3, as DNA: TGTGCCAGCAGTTTATCAGCGGGAGGGGGCACCGGGGAGCTGTTTTTT.

This clonotype was counted a few times. The chain links TRBV27 to TRBJ2-1; possibly TRBD1 for D (6 bases). The germline CDR1 and CDR2 sequences are MNHEY and SMNVEV (reference sequence). This CDR3 is built from 17 residues. V lost 4 bases, J lost 0 bases, and 16 bases lay in between. CDR3 amino acids: CASSSGDTNPSYNEQFF. CDR3 in DNA: TGTGCCAGCAGTTCTGGGGACACAAATCCCTCCTACAATGAGCAGTTCTTC.

Ten or more counts support this clonotype. The J gene is TRBJ1-5, the V gene TRBV5-8, with 8 positions matching TRBD1. The V and J ends lost 4 bases and 5 bases, in that order; junction bases with no gene match: 5. This CDR3 region has 14 residues. Germline CDR1 and CDR2: SGHTS and YDEGEE. The CDR3 bases are TGTGCCAGCAGCACGGACAGGGACGATCAGCCCCAGCATTTT. Amino acids: CASSTDRDDQPQHF.

This clonotype was picked up many times. V gene TRBV25-1 combines with J gene TRBJ1-1; 7 bases are a match to TRBD1. The CDR3 totals 15 residues. The germline V gene has CDR1 MGHDK and CDR2 SYGVNS. V shed 4 bases and J 1 base; nucleotides not matched to a gene: 6. CDR3 sequence (DNA): TGTGCCAGCAGTGCCCAGGGGGGATCGAACACTGAAGCTTTCTTT. Its translation is CASSAQGGSNTEAFF.

A few counts support this clonotype. The rearrangement joins TRBV20-1 to TRBJ1-4; the D gene is possibly TRBD1 (5 bases). Germline V CDR1 and CDR2: DFQATT, SNEGSKA (reference sequence). V gave up 2 bases and J gave up 7 bases, with 8 bases separating them. The CDR3 extends over 12 amino acids. CDR3 loop: CSARRQGEKLFF. The CDR3, as DNA: TGCAGTGCTAGAAGGCAGGGTGAAAAACTGTTTTTT.

At least ten counts were recorded for this clonotype. This chain connects TRBV6-5 to TRBJ2-7, with TRBD2 as a possible D gene (6 bases). There are 17 residues in the CDR3. Germline CDR1 MNHEY, CDR2 SVGAGI. Between the trimmed V and J ends, which lost 0 bases and 3 bases, there was a span of 18 bases. CDR3 sequence (DNA): TGTGCCAGCAGTTACTCGCCGGATGACCGGGACTTCTACGAGCAGTACTTC. Its translation is CASSYSPDDRDFYEQYF.

The rearrangement uses TRBV6-2 or TRBV6-3 and TRBJ2-1; D unclear. Germline assignment: CDR1 MNHEY and CDR2 SVGEGT. CDR3 length: 13 residues. V gave up 5 bases and J gave up 5 bases, with 10 bases separating them. CDR3 amino acids: CASSRFGDNEQFF. CDR3 sequence (DNA): TGTGCCAGCAGTCGGTTCGGAGACAATGAGCAGTTCTTC.

This clonotype was seen repeatedly, ten times or more. This chain links TRBV24-1 with TRBJ2-3; D ambiguous. The CDR3 covers 16 residues. Deletions cut 2 bases from V and 8 bases from J, with 19 bases between. The V gene's germline CDR1 is KGHDR and CDR2 SFDVKD. The CDR3 region has the DNA TGTGCCACCAGTGATTCAATCCAGTATATCAAGCGTACGCAGTATTTT. Protein sequence: CATSDSIQYIKRTQYF.

This rearrangement joins TRBV5-1 to TRBJ2-7; 7 bases fit TRBD1. This CDR3 contains 16 residues. Unmatched junction bases numbered 12, after V lost 3 bases and J lost 3 bases. In germline, CDR1 is SGHRS, CDR2 YFSETQ. The CDR3 DNA reads TGCGCCAGCAGCTCCCCTCGGACAGGTGGACTCTACGAGCAGTACTTC. Translated, it gives CASSSPRTGGLYEQYF.

This clonotype was counted ten times or more. This rearrangement joins TRBV5-1 to TRBJ2-3; TRBD1 matches at 9 bases. The CDR3 length is 14 residues. Germline lookup yields CDR1 SGHRS and CDR2 YFSETQ. V shed 7 bases and J 4 bases; nucleotides not matched to a gene: 7. CDR3 residues: CASYLRTGADTQYF. DNA for the CDR3: TGCGCCAGCTACCTTCGGACAGGGGCAGATACGCAGTATTTT. Together with reference TRBV5-1 and TRBJ2-3, the CDR3 gives the full variable domain: KAGVTQTPRYLIKTRGQQVTLSCSPISGHRSVSWYQQTPGQGLQFLFEYFSETQRNKGNFPGRFSGRQFSNSRSEMNVSTLELGDSALYLCASYLRTGADTQYFGPGTRLTVL.

This clonotype turned up a few times. The DNA for the CDR3 is TGTGCCAGCAGAAACGCGGGACAGGGCTATGGCTACACCTTC. Amino acid sequence: CASRNAGQGYGYTF. This chain joins TRBV2 and TRBJ1-2; the match to TRBD1 covers 9 bases. The germline V gene encodes CDR1 SNHLY and CDR2 FYNNEI. V lost 6 bases and J lost 4; bases outside the gene matches: 6. There are 14 residues in the CDR3.

This clonotype was detected ten times or more. V and J are TRBV29-1 and TRBJ2-3; either TRBD1 or TRBD2 may supply D (5 bases each). The CDR3 runs to 16 residues. Per germline, CDR1 SQVTM and CDR2 ANQGSEA. V dropped 0 bases and J dropped 4 bases, with 17 bases sitting between them. Written as DNA, the CDR3 is TGCAGCGTTGAAGAAGACCCCTTTCGGGGCGCAGATACGCAGTATTTT. Its translation is CSVEEDPFRGADTQYF.

The rearrangement links TRBV7-2 to TRBJ2-7; 7 bases are a match to TRBD1. Germline V gene sequence: CDR1 SGHTA, CDR2 FQGNSA. CDR3 length: 17 amino acids. V trimming: 0 bases; J trimming: 9 bases; junction bases outside the gene matches: 17. The CDR3 nucleotides are TGTGCCAGCAGCTTAGCAACGTCCTTGACAGGGAATGTTCGGCAGTACTTC. It codes for CASSLATSLTGNVRQYF.

This clonotype was counted ten times or more. The V call is TRBV27, the J call TRBJ2-2; 8 bases are shared with TRBD1. CDR3 length: 14 residues. From germline, CDR1 is MNHEY and CDR2 SMNVEV (reference sequence). The ends lost 7 bases at V and 4 bases at J; junction bases unmatched: 5. The DNA of the CDR3 is TGTGCCAGCAAAACAGGGGGGAGCACCGGGGAGCTGTTTTTT. This sequence encodes CASKTGGSTGELFF.

With regard to this clonotype: The conserved phenylalanine or tryptophan normally closing the CDR3 is absent here, so this likely arose from a read error. CDR3 DNA: TGTGCCAGCAGCTTGGACAGGGTGGTCGATGAGCAGTTCATC. It codes for CASSLDRVVDEQFI. The chain has TRBV12-3 or TRBV12-4 and TRBJ2-1; 8 nucleotides align to TRBD1. This CDR3 is 14 amino acids long. V lost 6 bases to trimming and J lost 8 bases; unmatched junction nucleotides: 9.

The V and J genes are TRBV7-2 and TRBJ2-2; 14 bases match TRBD2. V lost 4 bases to trimming and J lost 7 bases; unmatched junction nucleotides: 8. CDR1 and CDR2 (germline): SGHTA, FQGNSA. CDR3 length: 17 residues. CDR3 nucleotide sequence: TGTGCCAGCAGCTCCGGGACTAGCGGGAGTTGGATCGGGGAGCTGTTTTTT. It translates to CASSSGTSGSWIGELFF.

The gene calls are TRBV20-1 and TRBJ2-7; the match to TRBD1 covers 8 bases. J gave up 7 bases and V 3 bases, and 8 bases lay outside the gene matches. CDR1 and CDR2 (germline): DFQATT, SNEGSKA (reference sequence). CDR3 size: 13 residues. The CDR3 DNA reads as TGCAGTGCTAGTGAGGACAGGGTCCGGGAGCAGTACTTC. As protein: CSASEDRVREQYF.

This sequence joins TRBV4-1 and TRBJ2-1, with TRBD1 matching 9 bases. In germline, CDR1 is MGHRA, CDR2 YSYEKL. The ends lost 1 base at V and 6 bases at J; junction bases unmatched: 4. CDR3 length: 15 residues. This CDR3 is CASSQGQGGVNEQFF. CDR3 bases: TGCGCCAGCAGCCAAGGACAGGGGGGGGTCAATGAGCAGTTCTTC.

The table lists this clonotype with many counts. The CDR3 here is CASSLLGGLTHEQYF. As DNA, the CDR3 is TGTGCCAGCAGTTTACTAGGCGGCTTAACCCACGAGCAGTACTTC. The chain links TRBV27 to TRBJ2-7, with D unresolved. The CDR3 sequence is 15 residues long. Germline loops: CDR1 MNHEY, CDR2 SMNVEV (reference sequence). Trimming removed 2 bases from V and 5 bases from J, with 16 bases in between.

This clonotype was counted only a few times. This chain joins TRBV27 and TRBJ2-6, with D possibly being TRBD2 (6 bases). The CDR3 spans 14 residues. V lost 8 bases and J 3 bases, leaving 11 bases between the germline ends. From germline, CDR1 is MNHEY and CDR2 SMNVEV (reference sequence). The CDR3 DNA reads TGTGCCAGCCGTAAGGGAGGTGGGGCCAACGTCCTGACTTTC. Translated, it gives CASRKGGGANVLTF.

V usage is TRBV3-1 and J usage is TRBJ2-2; TRBD1 might be the D (6 bases). Deletions cut 3 bases from V and 7 bases from J, with 18 bases between. This CDR3 has 16 residues. Germline V CDR1 and CDR2: LGHDT, YNNKEL (reference sequence). CDR3: CASSHGRDKFLGELFF. CDR3 bases: TGTGCCAGCAGCCATGGCCGGGACAAATTTCTCGGGGAGCTGTTTTTT.

The chain is built from TRBV9 and TRBJ1-2; D is possibly TRBD1 (5 bases). Trimming stripped 3 bases from V and 8 bases from J, with 17 bases between. This CDR3 has 14 amino acids. Germline V CDR1 and CDR2: SGDLS, YYNGEE. The CDR3 reads CASSGNTGGFGYTF. In DNA form, the CDR3 reads TGTGCCAGCAGCGGTAATACAGGCGGATTCGGCTACACCTTC. The full variable domain, its missing parts supplied by reference TRBV9 and TRBJ1-2, is DSGVTQTPKHLITATGQRVTLRCSPRSGDLSVYWYQQSLDQGLQFLIQYYNGEERAKGNILERFSAQQFPDLHSELNLSSLELGDSALYFCASSGNTGGFGYTFGSGTRLTVV.

This clonotype was recorded many times. The CDR3 spells CASTLYSGIQTNEQFF. The CDR3 DNA reads TGTGCCAGCACCCTATATAGCGGCATTCAGACCAATGAGCAGTTCTTC. V and J are TRBV12-3 or TRBV12-4 and TRBJ2-1, with TRBD2 as a possible D gene (6 bases). V lost 7 bases to trimming and J lost 6 bases, with 22 bases between them. This CDR3 spans 16 amino acids.

This clonotype was detected a few times. The chain couples TRBV5-1 to TRBJ1-3; D possibly corresponds to TRBD1 (5 bases). Trimming took 4 bases from V and 4 from J, leaving 12 bases between them. Germline CDR1 is SGHRS and CDR2 is YFSETQ. This CDR3 is 14 amino acids long. CDR3 protein: CASSPGQVGNTIYF. The DNA of the CDR3 is TGCGCCAGCAGCCCCGGACAAGTCGGAAACACCATATATTTT.

This chain joins TRBV11-2 and TRBJ2-3; 7 bases are shared with TRBD1. Losses at the gene ends were 6 bases for V and 1 base for J; bases not matched to a gene: 10. The germline CDR1 and CDR2 sequences are SGHAT and FQNNGV. This CDR3 region has 16 residues. This CDR3 reads CASRRGQGRGTDTQYF. The CDR3 coding sequence is TGTGCCAGCAGGAGGGGGCAGGGAAGGGGCACAGATACGCAGTATTTT.

CDR3 residues: CATSDSATGIRTDTQYF. As DNA, the CDR3 is TGTGCCACCAGTGATTCTGCGACAGGGATAAGGACAGATACGCAGTATTTT. This rearrangement joins TRBV24-1 to TRBJ2-3; 7 bases match TRBD1. The CDR3 consists of 17 residues. The ends lost 2 bases at V and 3 bases at J; junction bases unmatched: 10. CDR1 is KGHDR, CDR2 SFDVKD, per germline.

Only a few counts were recorded for this clonotype. The gene calls are TRBV5-6 and TRBJ2-1; 11 bases agree with TRBD1. Germline CDR1 SGHDT, CDR2 YYEEEE. CDR3 length equals 16 residues. The trim removed 4 bases at V and 9 bases at J, leaving 12 bases unmatched. CDR3 DNA: TGTGCCAGCAGCCGCGCCGGGACAGGGGGGGATGGTGAGCAGTTCTTC. Translated, it gives CASSRAGTGGDGEQFF.

This clonotype was seen at least ten times. CDR3 bases: TGTGCCAGCACCCTCGACAGGGGGCTCAACGAGCAGTACTTC. Translated, it gives CASTLDRGLNEQYF. The chain recombines TRBV6-2 or TRBV6-3 with TRBJ2-7; the match to TRBD1 covers 10 bases. Germline V gives CDR1 MNHEY, CDR2 SVGEGT. V dropped 7 bases and J dropped 5; count of bases not matched to a gene: 8. The CDR3 consists of 14 residues.

There are many counts of this clonotype. This chain joins TRBV12-3 or TRBV12-4 and TRBJ2-4; D unclear. Trimming left V 8 bases short and J 0 bases short, with 14 bases between. The CDR3 runs 15 residues. This CDR3 is CASSPTELAKNIQYF. The DNA of the CDR3 is TGTGCCAGCTCCCCCACAGAACTAGCCAAAAACATTCAGTACTTC.